The sequence of this TCR beta chain was determined in a study of T cell responses to AZD1222 COVID-19 vaccine. As to this clone: Antigen specificity is unknown.

The study's findings and limits: There were mostly white British donors and more females than males, and clonal diversity was possibly underestimated.

V was cut by 0 bases and J by 6 bases, with 13 bases left in between. This CDR3 has 15 residues. CDR1 and CDR2 from the germline V gene are KGHSH and LQKENI. Sequenced by immunoSEQ multiplex PCR; TCRdb stores in-frame clones only, minus some. The sample includes about 150,000 clones, about 93% of them seen just once. The chain employs TRBV18 and TRBJ2-3; TRBD1 or TRBD2 may be the D gene (5 bases each). This receptor was identified in an adult who received the AZD1222 COVID-19 vaccine. Sequenced here: peripheral blood, sampled 28 days after the second AZD1222 dose. The CDR3 is CASSPPALGDDTQYF. The CDR3 DNA sequence: TGTGCCAGCTCACCACCAGCACTAGGGGATGATACGCAGTATTTT.